The clone carrying this TCR beta chain is categorized as medium-sized. Trimming removed 5 bases at V and 3 bases at J, with 11 bases between. CDR3 length: 13 residues. The germline CDR1 and CDR2 sequences are SNHLY and FYNNEI. These data are taken from a study of CDR3 diversity in severe acne. TCRdb reprocessed the PCR reads with MiXCR, giving one entry per CDR3 protein. Of some 84,000 distinct CDR3 sequences detected, over 45% appear once; the ten largest clones hold around 9.1%. The TCR comes from a male donor in good health, serving as a control. Material for sequencing was blood. The chain employs TRBV2 and TRBJ2-7, with D possibly matching TRBD1 (6 bases). The CDR3 loop is CASSPTGFYEQYF. CDR3 in DNA: TGTGCCAGCAGTCCCACAGGGTTCTACGAGCAGTACTTC. Complete variable domain (other parts from reference TRBV2 and TRBJ2-7): EPEVTQTPSHQVTQMGQEVILRCVPISNHLYFYWYRQILGQKVEFLVSFYNNEISEKSEIFDDQFSVERPDGSNFTLKIRSTKLEDSAMYFCASSPTGFYEQYFGPGTRLTVT.